The 10 T cell receptor beta chains in this list originate from one sample, sequenced in a study of blood T cell repertoires in COVID-19 (dated by TCRdb to 2018 to 2021). Library construction relied on the immunoSEQ multiplex PCR assay. TCRdb provides this immuneACCESS table in a form limited to in-frame rearrangements. Some clones are lacking; in checked studies, under half of them reflect an unresolved V gene, and why the rest are absent is not known. Here the sample has 80,000 to 100,000 clones; roughly 82% occur a single time. The biggest ten clones account for approximately 11% of the sample. Sequenced material: peripheral blood. These receptors originate from a man between 65 and 79 years old with active or convalescent COVID-19.

CDR3 nucleotides: TGTGCCAGCAGCCCCAACGCGGGGGAGCTGTTTTTT. It codes for CASSPNAGELFF. The gene calls are TRBV21-1 and TRBJ2-2; the D call TRBD2 from the table was never checked on the DNA. TRBV21-1 is labeled a pseudogene. The CDR3 runs to 12 residues.

The rearrangement links TRBV27 to TRBJ1-2; 7 bases align to TRBD1. V was pared by 4 bases and J by 2 bases, with 13 bases of the junction left unmatched. The length of the CDR3 is 17 residues. Germline values: CDR1 MNHEY, CDR2 SMNVEV (reference sequence). The CDR3 DNA reads TGTGCCAGCAGTTCAAGGCCAGGGGGTCTTCCAAACTATGGCTACACCTTC. It is translated as CASSSRPGGLPNYGYTF.

V and J are TRBV19 and TRBJ1-4; 8 positions match TRBD1. Germline V gene lookup returns CDR1 LNHDA and CDR2 SQIVND (reference sequence). The V and J ends lost 3 bases and 7 bases, in that order; junction bases with no gene match: 10. The CDR3 is 16 amino acids. The CDR3 DNA sequence: TGTGCCAGTAGTATCGGGCAGGGGGCACGCGGTGAAAAACTGTTTTTT. This gives the protein CASSIGQGARGEKLFF.

This clone occurred a few times. The chain employs TRBV10-3 and TRBJ1-5, with a possible D match to TRBD1 (5 bases). CDR1 and CDR2 from the germline V gene are ENHRY and SYGVKD. There are 14 residues in the CDR3. V was pared by 10 bases and J by 2 bases, with 15 bases between. The DNA of the CDR3 is TGTGCCACCAGGGCGACTTGGGGCAATCAGCCCCAGCATTTT. It specifies CATRATWGNQPQHF.

The V and J genes are TRBV18 and TRBJ2-6; D uncertain. V was trimmed by 6 bases and J by 0 bases, leaving 12 bases between them. The CDR3 spans 16 residues. Per the germline V gene, CDR1 is KGHSH and CDR2 is LQKENI. CDR3 nucleotides: TGTGCCAGCTCTCGCCGGGTGAACTCTGGGGCCAACGTCCTGACTTTC. This encodes CASSRRVNSGANVLTF.

The chain uses TRBV7-9 and TRBJ2-1; 10 bases align to TRBD1. Trimming at V came to 11 bases and at J to 8 bases, leaving 6 bases not matched to a gene. This CDR3 comprises 12 residues. Per germline, CDR1 SEHNR and CDR2 FQNEAQ (reference sequence). CDR3 sequence: CAGTGVTDEQFF. CDR3 nucleotides: TGTGCCGGGACAGGGGTAACGGATGAGCAGTTCTTC.

The chain uses TRBV4-2 and TRBJ1-2, with 7 bases aligning to TRBD1. The CDR3 runs 15 residues. Per the germline V gene, CDR1 is LGHNA and CDR2 is YNFKEQ. V lost 4 bases and J lost 1; bases outside the gene matches: 6. The CDR3 sequence is CASSPPQGGNYGYTF. In nucleotides, the CDR3 is TGTGCCAGCAGCCCGCCCCAGGGGGGTAACTATGGCTACACCTTC.

The gene calls are TRBV3-1 (or the pseudogene TRBV3-2) and TRBJ1-2; D not resolved. CDR3 length equals 13 residues. The ends were cut back, 0 bases at V and 4 bases at J, with 6 bases in the middle. CDR1 LGHDT and CDR2 YNNKEL come from the germline V gene (reference sequence). The CDR3 loop reads CASSQDLRYGYTF. DNA of the CDR3: TGTGCCAGCAGCCAAGATCTGCGCTATGGCTACACCTTC.

This chain joins TRBV6-2 or TRBV6-3 and TRBJ2-1; D perhaps matches TRBD1 (5 bases). CDR1 is MNHEY and CDR2 is SVGEGT in the germline V gene. The CDR3 covers 15 residues. The V and J ends lost 5 bases and 4 bases respectively, with 15 bases between them. This CDR3 reads CASSPRVPTYNEQFF. The CDR3 DNA reads TGTGCCAGCAGTCCCAGGGTTCCCACATACAATGAGCAGTTCTTC.

The chain carries TRBV18 and TRBJ1-4; TRBD1 matches 7 bases. Germline V gene data show CDR1 as KGHSH and CDR2 as LQKENI. V shed 5 bases, J shed 8 bases, and the junction held 11 bases outside the gene matches. The CDR3 is 15 residues long. The CDR3 DNA reads as TGTGCCAGCTCAACCGCGACAGGGCCGGGGGAAAAACTGTTTTTT. Its protein is CASSTATGPGEKLFF.